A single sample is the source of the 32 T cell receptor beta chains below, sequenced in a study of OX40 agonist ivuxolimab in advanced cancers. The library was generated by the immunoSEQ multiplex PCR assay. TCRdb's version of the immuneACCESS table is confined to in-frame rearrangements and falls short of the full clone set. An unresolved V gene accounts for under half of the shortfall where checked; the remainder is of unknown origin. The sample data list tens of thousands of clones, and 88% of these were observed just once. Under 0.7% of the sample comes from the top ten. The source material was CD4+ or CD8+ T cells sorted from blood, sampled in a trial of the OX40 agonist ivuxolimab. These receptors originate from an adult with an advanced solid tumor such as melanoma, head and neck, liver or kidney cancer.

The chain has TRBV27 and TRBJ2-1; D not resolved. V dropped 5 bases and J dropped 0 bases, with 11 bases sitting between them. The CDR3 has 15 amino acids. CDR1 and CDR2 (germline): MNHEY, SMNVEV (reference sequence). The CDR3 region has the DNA TGTGCCAGCAGTCCCCGGTTCAGCTCCTACAATGAGCAGTTCTTC. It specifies CASSPRFSSYNEQFF.

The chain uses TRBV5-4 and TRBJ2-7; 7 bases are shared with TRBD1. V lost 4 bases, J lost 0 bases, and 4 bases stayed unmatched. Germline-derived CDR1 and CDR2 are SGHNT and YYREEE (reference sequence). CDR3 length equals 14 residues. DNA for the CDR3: TGTGCCAGCAGCCCCACAGGGGTCTCCTACGAGCAGTACTTC. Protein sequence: CASSPTGVSYEQYF.

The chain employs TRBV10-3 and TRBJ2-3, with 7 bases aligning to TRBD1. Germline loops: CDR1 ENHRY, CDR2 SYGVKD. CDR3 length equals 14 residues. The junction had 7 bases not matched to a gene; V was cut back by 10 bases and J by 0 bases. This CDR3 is CATTGVSSTDTQYF. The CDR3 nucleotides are TGTGCCACCACAGGGGTCTCCAGCACAGATACGCAGTATTTT.

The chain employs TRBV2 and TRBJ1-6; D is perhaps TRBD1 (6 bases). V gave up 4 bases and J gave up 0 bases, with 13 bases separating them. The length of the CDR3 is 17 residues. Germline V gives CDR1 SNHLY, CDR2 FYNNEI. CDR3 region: CASSGGGGSSYNSPLHF. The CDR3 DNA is TGTGCCAGCAGTGGAGGAGGGGGGAGCTCCTATAATTCACCCCTCCACTTT. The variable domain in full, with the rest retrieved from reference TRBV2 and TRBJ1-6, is EPEVTQTPSHQVTQMGQEVILRCVPISNHLYFYWYRQILGQKVEFLVSFYNNEISEKSEIFDDQFSVERPDGSNFTLKIRSTKLEDSAMYFCASSGGGGSSYNSPLHFGNGTRLTVT.

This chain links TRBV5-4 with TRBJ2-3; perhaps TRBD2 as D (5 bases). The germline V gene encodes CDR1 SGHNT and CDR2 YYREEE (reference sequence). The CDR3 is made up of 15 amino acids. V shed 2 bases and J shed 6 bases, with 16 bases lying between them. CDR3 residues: CASSLGSAGGDTQYF. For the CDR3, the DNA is TGTGCCAGCAGCTTAGGTTCGGCGGGTGGGGATACGCAGTATTTT.

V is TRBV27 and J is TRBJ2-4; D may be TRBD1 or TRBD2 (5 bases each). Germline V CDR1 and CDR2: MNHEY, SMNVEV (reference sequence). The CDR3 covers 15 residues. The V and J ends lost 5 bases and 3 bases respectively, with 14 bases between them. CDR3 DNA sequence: TGTGCCAGCAGTCAGGGCGGTGGGGGCAAAAACATTCAGTACTTC. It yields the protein CASSQGGGGKNIQYF.

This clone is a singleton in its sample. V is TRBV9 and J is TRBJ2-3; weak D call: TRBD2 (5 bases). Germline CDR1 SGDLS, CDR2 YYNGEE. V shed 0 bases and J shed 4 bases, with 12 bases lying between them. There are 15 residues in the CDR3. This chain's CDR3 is CASSVVGGSPDTQYF. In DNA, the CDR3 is TGTGCCAGCAGCGTAGTTGGTGGGAGTCCAGATACGCAGTATTTT.

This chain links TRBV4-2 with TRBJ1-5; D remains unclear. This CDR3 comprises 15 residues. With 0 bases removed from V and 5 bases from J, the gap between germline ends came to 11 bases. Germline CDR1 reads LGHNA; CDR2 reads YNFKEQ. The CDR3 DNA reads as TGTGCCAGCAGCCAAGAATGGCTGGCGGATCAGCCCCAGCATTTT. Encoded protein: CASSQEWLADQPQHF.

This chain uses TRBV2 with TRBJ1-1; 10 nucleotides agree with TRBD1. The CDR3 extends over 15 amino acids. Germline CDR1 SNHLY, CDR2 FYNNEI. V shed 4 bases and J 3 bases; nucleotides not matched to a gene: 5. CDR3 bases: TGTGCCAGCAGTGGACAGGGGGCGACCGACACTGAAGCTTTCTTT. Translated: CASSGQGATDTEAFF.

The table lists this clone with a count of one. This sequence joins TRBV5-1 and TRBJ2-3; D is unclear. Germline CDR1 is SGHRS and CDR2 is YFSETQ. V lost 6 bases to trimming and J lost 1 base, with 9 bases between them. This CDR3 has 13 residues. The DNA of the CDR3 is TGCGCCAGCATCGCGCAGGGCACAGATACGCAGTATTTT. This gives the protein CASIAQGTDTQYF.

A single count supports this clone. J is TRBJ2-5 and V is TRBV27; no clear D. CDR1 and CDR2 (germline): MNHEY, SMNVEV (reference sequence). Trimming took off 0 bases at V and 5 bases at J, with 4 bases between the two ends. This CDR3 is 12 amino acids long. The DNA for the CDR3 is TGTGCCAGCAGTTTATCGGGCGAGACCCAGTACTTC. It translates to CASSLSGETQYF.

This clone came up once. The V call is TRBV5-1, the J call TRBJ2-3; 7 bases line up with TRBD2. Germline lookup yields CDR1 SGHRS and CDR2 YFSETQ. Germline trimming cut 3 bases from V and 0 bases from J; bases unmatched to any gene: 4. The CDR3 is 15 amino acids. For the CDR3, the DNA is TGCGCCAGCAGCTCAGGGAGGGTCAGCACAGATACGCAGTATTTT. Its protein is CASSSGRVSTDTQYF.

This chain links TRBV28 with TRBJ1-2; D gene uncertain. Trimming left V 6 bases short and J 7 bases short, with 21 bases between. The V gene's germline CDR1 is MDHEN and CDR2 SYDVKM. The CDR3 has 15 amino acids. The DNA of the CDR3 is TGTGCCAGCAGGCTACCCGGAACCGCCTCTGGTGGCTACACCTTC. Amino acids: CASRLPGTASGGYTF.

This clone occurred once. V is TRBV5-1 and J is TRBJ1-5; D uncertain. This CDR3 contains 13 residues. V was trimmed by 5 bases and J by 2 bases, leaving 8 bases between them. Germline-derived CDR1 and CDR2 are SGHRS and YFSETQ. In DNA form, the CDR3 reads TGCGCCAGCAGTGCCGGCGGCAATCAGCCCCAGCATTTT. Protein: CASSAGGNQPQHF. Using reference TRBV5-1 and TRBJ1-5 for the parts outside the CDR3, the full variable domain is KAGVTQTPRYLIKTRGQQVTLSCSPISGHRSVSWYQQTPGQGLQFLFEYFSETQRNKGNFPGRFSGRQFSNSRSEMNVSTLELGDSALYLCASSAGGNQPQHFGDGTRLSIL.

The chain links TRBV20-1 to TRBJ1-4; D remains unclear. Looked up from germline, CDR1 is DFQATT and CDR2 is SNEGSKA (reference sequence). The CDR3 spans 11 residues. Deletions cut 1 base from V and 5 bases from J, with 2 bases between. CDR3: CSARGNEKLFF. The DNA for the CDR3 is TGCAGTGCTAGAGGAAATGAAAAACTGTTTTTT.

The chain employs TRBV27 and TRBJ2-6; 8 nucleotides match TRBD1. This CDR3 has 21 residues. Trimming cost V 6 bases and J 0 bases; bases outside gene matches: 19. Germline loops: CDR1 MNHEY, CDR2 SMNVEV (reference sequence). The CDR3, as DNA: TGTGCCAGCAGATTCACCGGGACAGGAATTGGGGGGATCTCTGGGGCCAACGTCCTGACTTTC. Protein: CASRFTGTGIGGISGANVLTF.

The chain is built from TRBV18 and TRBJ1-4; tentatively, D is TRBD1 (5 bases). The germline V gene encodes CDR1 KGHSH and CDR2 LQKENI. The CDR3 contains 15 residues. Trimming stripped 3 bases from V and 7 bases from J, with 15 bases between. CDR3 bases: TGTGCCAGCTCACCCCGTCAGGGACTGGGTGAAAAACTGTTTTTT. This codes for CASSPRQGLGEKLFF.

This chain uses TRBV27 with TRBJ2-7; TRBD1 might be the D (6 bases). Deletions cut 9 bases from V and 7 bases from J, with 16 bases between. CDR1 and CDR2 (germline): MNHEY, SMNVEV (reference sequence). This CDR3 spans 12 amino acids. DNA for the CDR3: TGTGCCAGTGGGACAACCTCCCGGGAGCAGTACTTC. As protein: CASGTTSREQYF.

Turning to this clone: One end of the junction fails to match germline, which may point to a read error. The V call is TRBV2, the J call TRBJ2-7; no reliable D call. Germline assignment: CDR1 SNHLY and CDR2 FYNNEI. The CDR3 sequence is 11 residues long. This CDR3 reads CASSSSNEQYF. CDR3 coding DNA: TGTGCCAGCAGTTCCTCCAACGAGCAGTACTTC.

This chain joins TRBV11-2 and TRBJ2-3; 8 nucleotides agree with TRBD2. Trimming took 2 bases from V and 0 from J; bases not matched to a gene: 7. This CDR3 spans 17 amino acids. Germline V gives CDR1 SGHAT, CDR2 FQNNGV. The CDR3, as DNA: TGTGCCAGCAGCTTAAGGATAGCGGGGCTTAGCACAGATACGCAGTATTTT. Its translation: CASSLRIAGLSTDTQYF.

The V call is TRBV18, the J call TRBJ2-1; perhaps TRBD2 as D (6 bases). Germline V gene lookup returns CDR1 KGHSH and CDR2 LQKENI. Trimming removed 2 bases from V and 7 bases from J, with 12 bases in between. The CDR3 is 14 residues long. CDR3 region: CASSPGGNRNEQFF. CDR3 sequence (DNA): TGTGCCAGCTCACCAGGAGGGAATCGGAATGAGCAGTTCTTC.

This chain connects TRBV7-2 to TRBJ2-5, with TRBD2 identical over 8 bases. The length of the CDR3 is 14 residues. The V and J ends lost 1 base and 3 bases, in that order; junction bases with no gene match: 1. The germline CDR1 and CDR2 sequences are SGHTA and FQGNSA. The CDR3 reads CASSLELAEETQYF. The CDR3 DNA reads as TGTGCCAGCAGCTTAGAACTAGCGGAAGAGACCCAGTACTTC.

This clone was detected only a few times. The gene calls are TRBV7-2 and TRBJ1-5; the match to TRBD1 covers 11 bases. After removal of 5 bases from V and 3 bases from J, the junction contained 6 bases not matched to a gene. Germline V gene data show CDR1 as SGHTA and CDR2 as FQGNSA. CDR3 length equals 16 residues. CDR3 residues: CASSQIGQGANQPQHF. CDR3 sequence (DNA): TGTGCCAGCAGCCAGATCGGACAGGGGGCCAATCAGCCCCAGCATTTT.

CDR3: CASSLPGLTYEQYF. The CDR3 bases are TGTGCCAGCTCACTACCGGGACTAACCTACGAGCAGTACTTC. J is TRBJ2-7 and V is TRBV18, with 7 nucleotides matching TRBD2. The trim removed 4 bases at V and 2 bases at J, leaving 5 bases unmatched. Per the germline V gene, CDR1 is KGHSH and CDR2 is LQKENI. The CDR3 length is 14 residues.

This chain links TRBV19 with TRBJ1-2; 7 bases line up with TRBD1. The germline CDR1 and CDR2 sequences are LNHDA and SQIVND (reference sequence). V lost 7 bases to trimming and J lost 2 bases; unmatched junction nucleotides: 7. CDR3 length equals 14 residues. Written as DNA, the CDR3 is TGTGCCAGTAACGAACAGGGGTTCAACTATGGCTACACCTTC. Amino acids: CASNEQGFNYGYTF.

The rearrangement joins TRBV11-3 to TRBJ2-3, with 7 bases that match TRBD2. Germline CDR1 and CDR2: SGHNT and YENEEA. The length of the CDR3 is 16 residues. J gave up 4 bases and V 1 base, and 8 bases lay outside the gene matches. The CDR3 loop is CASSLGDRLAADTQYF. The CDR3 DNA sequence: TGTGCCAGCAGCTTAGGTGACAGACTAGCCGCAGATACGCAGTATTTT.

The CDR3 bases are TGTGCCAGCAGCCAAGCCAGGTTCAGCTCCTACAATGAGCAGTTCTTC. Translating gives CASSQARFSSYNEQFF. The rearrangement uses TRBV7-8 and TRBJ2-1; D uncertain. Germline V gene lookup returns CDR1 SGHVS and CDR2 FQNEAQ. This CDR3 spans 16 amino acids. V lost 5 bases and J lost 0, with 14 bases in between.

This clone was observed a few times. In nucleotides, the CDR3 is TGTGCCATCGGGGGACCCTCTAACTATGGCTACACCTTC. This encodes CAIGGPSNYGYTF. J is TRBJ1-2 and V is TRBV10-3, with D perhaps matching TRBD1 (5 bases). The germline V gene has CDR1 ENHRY and CDR2 SYGVKD. The length of the CDR3 is 13 residues. V was cut by 8 bases and J by 0 bases, with 10 bases left in between.

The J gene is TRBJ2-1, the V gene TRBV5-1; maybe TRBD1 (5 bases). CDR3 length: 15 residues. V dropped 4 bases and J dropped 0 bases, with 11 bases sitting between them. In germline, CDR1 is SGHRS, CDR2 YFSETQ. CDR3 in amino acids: CASSPNTGSYNEQFF. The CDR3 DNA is TGCGCCAGCAGCCCAAACACAGGCTCCTACAATGAGCAGTTCTTC.

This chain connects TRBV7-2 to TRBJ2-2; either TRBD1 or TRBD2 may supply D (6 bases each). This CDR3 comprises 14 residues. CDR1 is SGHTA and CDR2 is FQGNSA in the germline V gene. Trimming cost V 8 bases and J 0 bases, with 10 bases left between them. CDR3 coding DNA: TGTGCCAGCGGGGGGCTATCGAACACCGGGGAGCTGTTTTTT. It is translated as CASGGLSNTGELFF.

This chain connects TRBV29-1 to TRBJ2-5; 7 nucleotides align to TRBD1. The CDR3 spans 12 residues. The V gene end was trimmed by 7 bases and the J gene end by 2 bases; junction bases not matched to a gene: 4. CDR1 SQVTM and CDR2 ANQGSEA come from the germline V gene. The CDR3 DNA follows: TGCAGCGCTGCACAGGGGCAAGAGACCCAGTACTTC. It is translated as CSAAQGQETQYF.

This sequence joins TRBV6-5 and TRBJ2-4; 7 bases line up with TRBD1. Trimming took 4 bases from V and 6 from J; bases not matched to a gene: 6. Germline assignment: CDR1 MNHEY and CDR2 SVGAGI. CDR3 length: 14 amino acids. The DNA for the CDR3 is TGTGCCAGCAGTTCTGCAGGGGGTTTAAACATTCAGTACTTC. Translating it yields CASSSAGGLNIQYF.